This TCR beta chain was documented in a study of cytomegalovirus exposure and HLA in healthy donors (dated by TCRdb to the late 2010s). With regard to the full study: An earlier analysis of 587 of the donors reported about 300 Gb of sequence data and about 120 million unique TCR beta sequences obtained from some 170 million T cells. About 280 gigabases of sequencing data and approximately 85 million unique TCR sequences were included in an early release covering roughly 700 HLA-typed donors. Of the 300 to 500 genotyped donors, 65% to 90% were placed in the genetic ancestry cluster associated with self-reported Caucasian donors. The aim of the study was to test whether cataloging public T cell receptors could identify signatures of past pathogen exposure. The T cell repertoires of around 670 subjects were profiled by immunosequencing and related to cytomegalovirus serostatus. A separate validation cohort of roughly 120 different subjects was used in addition to the approximately 640-subject first cohort. The study combined high-throughput TCR immunosequencing, statistical association of individual TCRs with disease status, and machine learning to predict cytomegalovirus infection status. A later analysis re-examined previously published TCR beta repertoires from 500 to 700 donors and added high-resolution HLA genotyping to investigate patterns of TCR occurrence. The later analysis used no new phenotypic data to find candidate immune exposures, relying instead on TCR beta sequences and their occurrence across donors. In an earlier analysis of a few hundred of the donors, high-throughput TCR beta sequencing was used to judge whether each TCR beta V gene segment behaved as functional or pseudogenic. Donor age, sex, ethnicity and CMV serostatus were compiled alongside the repertoire data. A later genetic analysis took genome-wide SNP genotypes for about 65% of the 666 donors and used that subset as a discovery cohort. All discovery cohort repertoires had been generated on a single sequencing platform. Class I and class II HLA loci were covered by the typing at four-digit resolution. Typing coverage differed by locus: A, B, C, DRB1 and DQB1 were typed in about 629-630 donors, DQA1 in 500 to 550, DPA1 in approximately 600, and DPB1 in just under 490. Because of strong linkage in the cohort, four to six DR-DQ haplotypes were treated as single units for association and clustering. Across roughly 420 genotyped donors of the cohort, an average of roughly 230,000 unique TCR beta nucleotide sequences per donor were sequenced, and roughly 17% of those sequences were non-productive. Overall study outcomes, separate from this receptor: In a later analysis, TCR association rates were found to vary across HLA loci, with the most associated TCRs seen for DRB1 alleles and the fewest for HLA-C alleles. Roughly uniform sequencing depth across donors was assumed in presence/absence analyses, although this assumption may not hold. According to a later analysis, parvovirus B19, influenza, CMV and Epstein-Barr virus appeared linked to several top co-occurrence clusters. According to the authors, the approach could potentially be generalized to other disease states and immunological phenotypes. When HLA alleles, especially DR and DQ, strongly co-occurred, TCR associations were difficult to assign to individual alleles. A cluster of highly shared sequence variants was judged likely to be a technical artifact of the sequencing pipeline. A further reported finding was that TCR beta sequences accurately predicted the HLA-A and HLA-B alleles for most subjects in the first cohort. The 87-base-pair reads could not distinguish some IMGT-functional V segments, including TRBV6-2 and TRBV6-3, so those segments were excluded. While some public TCRs were present in many individuals, most TCR sequences turned up only very rarely across donors. Because HLA typing was unavailable for some donors at each locus, only the typed subset was used in association tests. Most CMV-associated TCR beta chains appeared to be HLA-restricted in a later analysis, and the HLA associations seemed to be driven largely by CMV exposure. A later analysis found that HLA-associated TCR beta chains were more clonally expanded and had lower generation probabilities than equally common non-associated chains. The cohort was sequenced for TCR beta chains only, and without alpha or paired-chain data the features that could be detected were limited. Linkage disequilibrium might explain the correlated functional status among segregating V segments, but an unknown experimental factor could not be ruled out. The earlier analysis of some 560 of the donors excluded 15 to 20 rarely observed V segments, including chromosome 9 orphons, because counts were too low. The study listed 150 to 200 TCR beta chains as associated with cytomegalovirus. A later genetic analysis associated a missense DCLRE1C variant with V-gene and J-gene trimming of TCR beta chains, and an independent cohort replicated the association. In a later analysis, 16,951 TCR beta sequences were associated with specific HLA alleles at a false discovery rate of 0.05. A later genetic analysis reported fewer N-insertions in productive TCRs among donors in an Asian-associated ancestry cluster than the roughly 720-donor mean. In vitro tests confirmed that three of the cytomegalovirus-associated TCR beta chains recognize cytomegalovirus antigens. In an earlier analysis of some 500 of the donors, most TCR beta V segments appeared in productive rearrangements about 87% or about 30% of the time, broadly matching IMGT annotations. Cytomegalovirus status was reported to be diagnosed by the classifier with high specificity and sensitivity in both the original and validation cohorts. Immune exposure information for the cohort was limited to CMV serostatus.

On this clone: The antigen it recognizes is unknown. No per-base quality is available; no much larger clone lies one base away.

Libraries came from the immunoSEQ multiplex PCR assay. For the multiplex PCR, a mixture combining 60 forward primers for TCR Vbeta segments and 13 reverse primers for TCR Jbeta segments was used. A multiplex PCR assay on genomic DNA amplified the CDR3 region of rearranged TCR beta genes. The amplified TCR beta libraries were sequenced on the Illumina HiSeq System as 87-base-pair reads. The authors processed their data as follows. A later analysis tallied tens of millions of unique TCR beta chains across the approximately 670 repertoires, and some 12 million of those chains were shared by two or more donors. Raw reads were error-corrected and collapsed into unique sequences with a nearest-neighbor algorithm that merged closely related sequences to remove PCR and sequencing errors. To assign V, D and J gene segments, CDR3 sequences were aligned to IMGT reference sequences. For a sequence to be retained, a match of at least six nucleotides to both a V gene segment and a J gene segment was required. Rearrangements were classified as productive when the CDR3 lacked stop codons and remained in frame with V and J, and all other rearrangements were classified as non-productive. Following IMGT convention, CDR3 was defined as the stretch from the second conserved V-encoded cysteine up to the conserved J-encoded phenylalanine. The earlier analysis of a few hundred of the donors excluded any sequence lacking an unambiguous match to a single V gene segment. An earlier analysis of around 600 of the donors classified V segments as functional when productive rearrangements were above 56.7% and as segregating when the standard deviation between donors was above 5%. To diagnose cytomegalovirus status from the catalog of TCR beta chain sequences, a statistical classification framework was built. In a later analysis, TCR nucleotide sequences were compared against IMGT/GENE-DB human TR gene sequences so that V and J genes could be assigned. In a later analysis, CDR3 sequences and most-parsimonious VDJ recombination scenarios were assigned using the TCRdist pipeline. In a later analysis, every TCR beta chain was defined by the combination of its CDR3 amino acid sequence and its V-gene family, and reads without a unique V-gene family were dropped. A later analysis removed 592 highly shared, low-generation-probability nucleotide sequences to deal with suspected cross-contamination and a sequencing artifact. A later analysis calculated a clonal expansion index for each public chain from normalized within-repertoire ranks of inferred template counts. A later analysis computed generation probabilities with a VDJ recombination model fitted to out-of-frame rearrangements, and checked the results against IGoR. Hypergeometric tests were used in a later analysis to score TCR-TCR, TCR-HLA and TCR-CMV co-occurrence, with a repertoire-size bias correction applied to the TCR pairs. A later analysis estimated false discovery rates by permuting HLA or CMV assignments 20 times. In a later analysis, co-occurring TCRs were grouped using DBSCAN, with TCRdist sequence similarity added in when clustering inside HLA-allele-positive subsets. Repertoires with fewer than 30,000 or more than 120,000 public chains were left out of co-occurrence clustering, as were five repertoires with anomalous nucleotide sharing. This is the immuneACCESS table as TCRdb keeps it, with only in-frame sequences that have V and J called. A part of the clones is gone; compared with another copy, unresolved V genes explain less than half, and the rest is unexplained. The V and J calls and clone size were taken over from that table, and D and trimming were inferred from the DNA. The sample table contains about 210,000 clones; only one count was recorded for roughly 79% of them. The top ten clonotypes cover roughly 1.9% of the sample.

The germline V gene (reference sequence) sets CDR1 to SEHNR and CDR2 to FQNEAQ. The CDR3 sequence holds 15 residues, the cysteine and phenylalanine included. Kept here is only the CDR3 DNA, which spans 45 bases and is read in frame from base 1. Ends trimmed: V by 2 bases, J by 3 bases; bases unmatched to a gene: 4. The cohort was made up of 666 healthy bone marrow donors. All cohort members were sampled while nominally healthy, although unrecorded immune exposures were likely present. The donor was CMV seronegative and belonged to the group of over 300 seronegative cohort members. Each donor provided a peripheral blood sample, and peripheral blood mononuclear cells were used for TCR beta sequencing. Genomic DNA extraction from the blood cell samples was performed with the Qiagen DNeasy Blood Extraction Kit.

The chain was built from TRBV7-9 and TRBJ2-3; 8 junctional bases match TRBD1. Sequencing was performed on PBMCs. The sequence came from a male donor in good health and CMV-seronegative. The DNA reads as follows: TGTGCCAGCAGCTTATTTCAGGGGGCAACAGATACGCAGTATTTT. Translation gives CASSLFQGATDTQYF.